This T cell receptor beta chain was identified during a study of cytomegalovirus exposure and HLA in healthy donors. The study's findings and limits: A later analysis linked a missense DCLRE1C variant to TCR beta V- and J-gene trimming. It was shown in a later analysis that HLA-associated TCR beta chains were more clonally expanded than other, equally common chains. A later analysis found common viral pathogens apparently linked to several of the most significant clusters. Later findings reportedly placed an Asian-associated ancestry cluster below the approximately 670-donor mean for N-insertions.

There are a few counts of this clone. The antigen is unknown. In the PCR, 60 Vbeta and 13 Jbeta primers were used. Profiled with immunoSEQ multiplex PCR; TCRdb holds only in-frame clones, not every one. The table shows roughly 100,000 clones, with approximately 73% occurring only once. Germline V gives CDR1 MDHEN, CDR2 SYDVKM. The CDR3 length is 14 residues. V lost 5 bases to trimming and J lost 7 bases, with 17 bases between them. Sample: PBMCs. The receptor was derived from a woman younger than 35 in good health and CMV-seropositive. V and J are TRBV28 and TRBJ1-1; D is ambiguous. DNA of the CDR3: TGTGCCAGCAGTATCACCCGGCCAGGTCGTGAAGCTTTCTTT. Its translation: CASSITRPGREAFF.